This passage covers 14 T cell receptor beta chains from one sample sequenced in a study of control samples from healthy donors and cancer patients. Sequenced by immunoSEQ multiplex PCR; TCRdb stores in-frame clones only, minus some. The sample has more than 85,000 clones, roughly 94% seen once. Sequenced: blood. These TCRs come from a woman under 30 in good health.

The chain is built from TRBV7-9 and TRBJ1-2, with D possibly TRBD1 on 5 matching bases. CDR1 SEHNR and CDR2 FQNEAQ come from the germline V gene (reference sequence). This CDR3 has 14 amino acids. V was pared by 5 bases and J by 7 bases, with 17 bases between. The CDR3 sequence: CASSPQVPGTGYTF. CDR3 DNA sequence: TGTGCCAGCAGCCCCCAGGTCCCCGGGACTGGCTACACCTTC.

V is TRBV24-1 and J is TRBJ1-5; 7 positions agree with TRBD1. With V trimmed by 3 bases and J by 4 bases, 5 bases remained unmatched. The CDR3 length is 15 residues. Germline V gene lookup returns CDR1 KGHDR and CDR2 SFDVKD. The CDR3 coding sequence is TGTGCCACCAGTGATCCGACAGGGAGGAATCAGCCCCAGCATTTT. This encodes CATSDPTGRNQPQHF.

The rearrangement joins TRBV11-1 to TRBJ2-5; D is unclear. The CDR3 has 14 amino acids. The germline V and J ends were trimmed by 5 bases and 4 bases, with 14 bases remaining between them. From germline, CDR1 is SGHAT and CDR2 FQDESV (reference sequence). The CDR3 here is CASSRLLDRETQYF. The CDR3, as DNA: TGTGCCAGCAGCCGTCTCCTGGATCGAGAGACCCAGTACTTC. Full variable domain (remainder filled in from reference TRBV11-1 and TRBJ2-5): EAEVAQSPRYKITEKSQAVAFWCDPISGHATLYWYRQILGQGPELLVQFQDESVVDDSQLPKDRFSAERLKGVDSTLKIQPAELGDSAMYLCASSRLLDRETQYFGPGTRLLVL.

V gene TRBV29-1 combines with J gene TRBJ1-2; D call uncertain. Germline assignment: CDR1 SQVTM and CDR2 ANQGSEA. The ends were cut back, 1 base at V and 7 bases at J, with 4 bases in the middle. The CDR3 is 10 amino acids. As DNA, the CDR3 is TGCAGCGTTGAAGGGGTTGGCTACACCTTC. Translating it yields CSVEGVGYTF.

This rearrangement joins TRBV6-5 to TRBJ2-7; no firm D call. Germline CDR1 MNHEY, CDR2 SVGAGI. The V end lost 3 bases, the J end lost 1 base, and 10 bases lay between the germline ends. This CDR3 spans 14 amino acids. The CDR3 loop reads CASSYRVSSYEQYF. The CDR3 bases are TGTGCCAGCAGTTATCGCGTATCGTCCTACGAGCAGTACTTC.

The chain links TRBV12-5 to TRBJ1-1; D might be TRBD1 (5 bases). The CDR3 is 14 amino acids. With 5 bases removed from V and 0 bases from J, the gap between germline ends came to 10 bases. Germline lookup yields CDR1 LGHNT and CDR2 FRNRAP. The CDR3 sequence is CASGARQMNTEAFF. The CDR3 DNA follows: TGTGCTAGTGGTGCAAGACAGATGAACACTGAAGCTTTCTTT.

The chain couples TRBV5-4 to TRBJ1-4; TRBD1 matches 7 bases. The V segment lost 1 base and the J segment 3 bases; nucleotides outside the gene matches: 3. The CDR3 is 15 residues long. Germline CDR1 reads SGHNT; CDR2 reads YYREEE (reference sequence). CDR3 residues: CASSLQGVPNEKLFF. CDR3 DNA: TGTGCCAGCAGCTTGCAGGGGGTGCCTAATGAAAAACTGTTTTTT.

The chain uses TRBV24-1 and TRBJ1-5, with D maybe TRBD1 (6 bases). The CDR3 loop spans 14 amino acids. From germline, CDR1 is KGHDR and CDR2 SFDVKD. Trimming took off 9 bases at V and 0 bases at J, with 11 bases between the two ends. CDR3 coding DNA: TGTGCCACCGGAGGGGACATTAGCAATCAGCCCCAGCATTTT. Its protein is CATGGDISNQPQHF.

This clone was observed a single time. The chain is built from TRBV29-1 and TRBJ2-2; unclear D gene. V lost 7 bases to trimming and J lost 5 bases, with 14 bases between them. The CDR3 runs to 13 residues. Looked up from germline, CDR1 is SQVTM and CDR2 is ANQGSEA. CDR3 loop: CSASKGGTGELFF. The CDR3 DNA follows: TGCAGCGCCTCGAAGGGTGGGACCGGGGAGCTGTTTTTT.

This chain uses TRBV30 with TRBJ1-5, with TRBD1 as a possible D gene (6 bases). The CDR3 length is 13 residues. Looked up from germline, CDR1 is GTSNPN and CDR2 is SVGIG (reference sequence). V shed 4 bases and J shed 4 bases, with 11 bases lying between them. CDR3 sequence reads: CAWNRDINQPQHF. The DNA of the CDR3 is TGTGCCTGGAACCGGGACATAAATCAGCCCCAGCATTTT.

The J gene is TRBJ2-7, the V gene TRBV6-2 or TRBV6-3, with D possibly being TRBD1 (6 bases). V lost 1 base and J lost 1, with 8 bases in between. The CDR3 length is 14 residues. The V gene's germline CDR1 is MNHEY and CDR2 SVGEGT. CDR3 in amino acids: CASSYFQGSYEQYF. The CDR3 DNA reads TGTGCCAGCAGTTACTTTCAGGGGTCCTACGAGCAGTACTTC.

This clone was detected once. This chain joins TRBV7-3 and TRBJ2-1, with 13 bases identical to TRBD2. The CDR3 is 15 residues long. Germline lookup yields CDR1 SGHTA and CDR2 FQGTGA. The V gene end was trimmed by 5 bases and the J gene end by 7 bases; junction bases not matched to a gene: 5. Written as DNA, the CDR3 is TGTGCCAGCAGCAGAACTAGCGGGGGGGGGAATGAGCAGTTCTTC. As protein: CASSRTSGGGNEQFF.

The chain recombines TRBV30 with TRBJ1-4, with a weak D call TRBD1 (5 bases). Trimming removed 0 bases from V and 5 bases from J, with 10 bases in between. CDR1 is GTSNPN and CDR2 is SVGIG in the germline V gene (reference sequence). The CDR3 totals 14 residues. The CDR3, as DNA: TGTGCCTGGAGTGTACGGCAGGGAAATGAAAAACTGTTTTTT. The encoded protein is CAWSVRQGNEKLFF.

This clone appeared a single time. The chain is built from TRBV7-2 and TRBJ2-1; D is unclear. Trimming removed 5 bases from V and 8 bases from J, with 10 bases in between. The CDR3 has 12 residues. Per germline, CDR1 SGHTA and CDR2 FQGNSA. The CDR3 is CASSPLGYEQFF. The CDR3 DNA follows: TGTGCCAGCAGCCCCCTCGGGTATGAGCAGTTCTTC.